The 18 T cell receptor beta chains below come from one sample, sequenced in a study of regulatory T cells in long-lasting Graves disease. Described time point: newly diagnosed GD, antithyroid drugs for less than 3 months. With RNA extracted from PBMCs as input, the TCR library was made. Sequencing libraries for TCR beta were prepared with iRepertoire HTBI primers and Arm-PCR of CDR3 regions. TCRdb reprocessed the multiplex PCR reads with MiXCR, giving one entry per CDR3 protein. The profile shows fewer than 550,000 distinct CDR3 sequences, about 17% of them singletons. This same sample was also taken into another study, of T cells in Graves' hyperthyroidism and ophthalmopathy.

The source material was peripheral blood mononuclear cells (PBMCs), sampled at new diagnosis, from a patient treated with antithyroid drugs. The receptor source for this set is a woman younger than 35 with Graves disease.

This clonotype is a singleton in its sample. Sequence at one end of the junction differs from germline and may be a read error. CDR3 DNA: TGTGCCACCAGTGATTCTGGGTTCACAGATACGCGGTATTTT. This translates into CATSDSGFTDTRYF. V is TRBV24-1 and J is TRBJ2-3; D remains unclear. The CDR3 sequence is 14 residues long. Per germline, CDR1 KGHDR and CDR2 SFDVKD.

This clonotype was found a few times. V usage is TRBV19 and J usage is TRBJ2-7, with a tentative D call TRBD2 (5 bases). Trimming took 5 bases from V and 2 from J, leaving 13 bases between them. Per germline, CDR1 LNHDA and CDR2 SQIVND (reference sequence). The CDR3 is 14 residues long. This CDR3 reads CASSGLPGAYEQYF. The CDR3 DNA follows: TGTGCCAGTAGTGGACTCCCCGGGGCCTACGAGCAGTACTTC.

This clonotype was detected ten times or more. The chain is built from TRBV20-1 and TRBJ2-1, with TRBD2 as a possible D gene (6 bases). The CDR3 sequence is 15 residues long. Germline lookup yields CDR1 DFQATT and CDR2 SNEGSKA (reference sequence). The CDR3 bases are TGCAGCGCCAACCGGGACTCCAAACCTTACAATGAGCAGTTCTTC. Protein: CSANRDSKPYNEQFF.

The chain uses TRBV7-9 and TRBJ2-1; no definite D call. The CDR3 consists of 14 residues. Germline V gives CDR1 SEHNR, CDR2 FQNEAQ (reference sequence). Trimming removed 4 bases at V and 4 bases at J, with 11 bases between. The CDR3 loop is CASSSSTEYNEQFF. CDR3 nucleotide sequence: TGTGCCAGCAGCTCGTCGACGGAGTACAATGAGCAGTTCTTC.

There are a few counts of this clonotype. With a much larger clone just one base away, this may be a read error. The CDR3 ends on some other residue instead of the conserved phenylalanine or tryptophan, so this is likely a read error. The chain carries TRBV28 and TRBJ1-1, with 8 bases fitting TRBD1. This CDR3 is 15 amino acids long. Looked up from germline, CDR1 is MDHEN and CDR2 is SYDVKM. V dropped 3 bases and J dropped 3; count of bases not matched to a gene: 6. DNA of the CDR3: TGTGCCAGCAGTTTTAGTGGGACAGGAGACACTGAAGCTTTCTCT. This gives the protein CASSFSGTGDTEAFS.

This clonotype was counted a few times. This chain joins TRBV2 and TRBJ2-7; possibly TRBD2 for D (7 bases). Germline V gives CDR1 SNHLY, CDR2 FYNNEI. V lost 8 bases, J lost 4 bases, and 18 bases lay in between. This CDR3 has 14 residues. CDR3 in DNA: TGTGCCAGCCGGGGGGACACGGCTGGGTACGAGCAGTACTTC. Amino acids: CASRGDTAGYEQYF.

This clonotype was counted between two and nine times. The rearrangement joins TRBV20-1 to TRBJ2-3; TRBD2 is a possible D gene (5 bases). The CDR3 extends over 13 amino acids. V shed 2 bases and J shed 2 bases, with 8 bases lying between them. Germline V gene data show CDR1 as DFQATT and CDR2 as SNEGSKA (reference sequence). CDR3 loop: CSARLASTDTQYF. CDR3 sequence (DNA): TGCAGTGCTAGACTAGCTTCCACAGATACGCAGTATTTT.

This clonotype appeared many times. This CDR3 is CASSVASGTAYEQYF. CDR3 DNA: TGTGCCAGCAGCGTAGCTAGCGGGACGGCCTACGAGCAGTACTTC. V is TRBV9 and J is TRBJ2-7; 9 positions match TRBD2. Per the germline V gene, CDR1 is SGDLS and CDR2 is YYNGEE. This CDR3 has 15 amino acids. V lost 0 bases, J lost 2 bases, and 3 bases stayed unmatched.

The genes are TRBV28 and TRBJ1-5; 10 bases map to TRBD1. The CDR3 spans 19 residues. In germline, CDR1 is MDHEN, CDR2 SYDVKM. The J segment lost 2 bases and the V segment lost 2 bases, leaving 12 bases of the junction unmatched. CDR3 DNA sequence: TGTGCCAGCAGTTTAACCAGGGACAGGGGCCGTTTCGGCAATCAGCCCCAGCATTTT. It codes for CASSLTRDRGRFGNQPQHF. Complete variable domain (other parts from reference TRBV28 and TRBJ1-5): DVKVTQSSRYLVKRTGEKVFLECVQDMDHENMFWYRQDPGLGLRLIYFSYDVKMKEKGDIPEGYSVSREKKERFSLILESASTNQTSMYLCASSLTRDRGRFGNQPQHFGDGTRLSIL.

This clonotype was counted only a few times. The rearrangement links TRBV19 to TRBJ2-5; TRBD1 is a possible D gene (6 bases). The V gene lost 6 bases and the J gene lost 5 bases, with 7 bases spanning the gap. In germline, CDR1 is LNHDA, CDR2 SQIVND (reference sequence). The CDR3 spans 11 residues. In DNA form, the CDR3 reads TGTGCCAGTAGGGGGGCCGAGACCCAGTACTTC. Its translation is CASRGAETQYF.

The rearrangement uses TRBV9 and TRBJ2-5; the D call may be TRBD1 or TRBD2 (5 bases each). V dropped 4 bases and J dropped 1 base, with 20 bases sitting between them. The CDR3 is 17 residues long. Germline V gene lookup returns CDR1 SGDLS and CDR2 YYNGEE. CDR3: CASSPGERARAQETQYF. In nucleotides, the CDR3 is TGTGCCAGCAGCCCCGGGGAGAGGGCCAGGGCCCAAGAGACCCAGTACTTC.

A few counts support this clonotype. The rearrangement links TRBV7-6 to TRBJ1-4; 10 bases are a match to TRBD1. V lost 5 bases and J lost 8; bases outside the gene matches: 8. Germline V gene lookup returns CDR1 SGHVS and CDR2 FNYEAQ. This CDR3 contains 15 residues. The CDR3 loop is CASSTGGTGDEKLFF. CDR3 DNA sequence: TGTGCCAGCAGCACCGGTGGGACAGGGGACGAAAAACTGTTTTTT.

The chain employs TRBV4-3 and TRBJ1-5, with 11 bases fitting TRBD1. The CDR3 contains 15 residues. With 1 base clipped from V and 6 bases from J, the junction kept 2 bases outside the gene matches. Germline CDR1 LGHNA, CDR2 YSLEER. The CDR3 sequence is CASSQGTGGSQPQHF. The CDR3 DNA follows: TGCGCCAGCAGCCAAGGGACAGGGGGCAGTCAGCCCCAGCATTTT.

This clonotype appeared many times. The CDR3 loop is CASKETGKYEQYF. CDR3 in DNA: TGTGCCAGCAAGGAAACAGGGAAGTACGAGCAGTACTTC. V and J are TRBV6-2 or TRBV6-3 and TRBJ2-7; tentative D call: TRBD1 (6 bases). The CDR3 is 13 amino acids. V was shortened by 7 bases and J by 4 bases, with 14 bases between the two germline ends. From germline, CDR1 is MNHEY and CDR2 SVGEGT.

This clonotype occurred a few times. The CDR3 region is CASSSGEPMVETQYF. The CDR3 DNA reads TGTGCCAGCAGCTCGGGAGAGCCGATGGTGGAGACCCAGTACTTC. The genes are TRBV28 and TRBJ2-5, with D perhaps matching TRBD2 (6 bases). Germline lookup yields CDR1 MDHEN and CDR2 SYDVKM. The CDR3 has 15 amino acids. Deletions cut 6 bases from V and 5 bases from J, with 19 bases between.

This clonotype was detected ten times or more. The chain couples TRBV2 to TRBJ2-1; 8 positions agree with TRBD2. Per the germline V gene, CDR1 is SNHLY and CDR2 is FYNNEI. The CDR3 contains 18 residues. Trimming cost V 0 bases and J 6 bases; bases outside gene matches: 13. This CDR3 reads CASSEASLAGIEGNEQFF. For the CDR3, the DNA is TGTGCCAGCAGTGAAGCCTCATTAGCGGGGATTGAGGGCAATGAGCAGTTCTTC.

This clonotype was seen repeatedly, ten times or more. The chain has TRBV28 and TRBJ2-7; 8 bases line up with TRBD2. The V gene's germline CDR1 is MDHEN and CDR2 SYDVKM. Unmatched junction bases numbered 12, after V lost 7 bases and J lost 4 bases. The CDR3 totals 15 residues. This CDR3 is CASIPGVLAGYEQYF. The CDR3 DNA reads as TGTGCCAGCATCCCCGGGGTGCTAGCGGGTTACGAGCAGTACTTC.

The genes are TRBV6-2 or TRBV6-3 and TRBJ2-1; D uncertain. This CDR3 is built from 12 residues. The V and J ends lost 6 bases and 4 bases respectively, with 7 bases between them. CDR1 is MNHEY and CDR2 is SVGEGT in the germline V gene. The CDR3 loop reads CASRIDYNEQFF. The DNA of the CDR3 is TGTGCCAGCAGGATAGATTACAATGAGCAGTTCTTC.